This TCR beta chain was documented in a study of T cells in Graves' hyperthyroidism and ophthalmopathy. There are a few counts of this clonotype. The TCR beta CDR3 regions underwent amplification using RNA transcripts as the source. The TCR CDR3 first-round RT-PCR relied on the HTBI primer set. From the multiplex PCR reads, TCRdb called clonotypes with MiXCR, one entry per CDR3 protein. The sample lists roughly 380,000 distinct CDR3 sequences; roughly 15% were seen once. Patients having uncontrolled infection, another autoimmune disease, pregnancy or lactation were not included. V lost 0 bases and J 8 bases, leaving 5 bases between the germline ends. The CDR3 loop spans 13 amino acids.

The V gene is TRBV12-3 or TRBV12-4, the J gene TRBJ1-6; D gene uncertain. This TCR was sampled from a woman between 18 and 30 years old with Graves' hyperthyroidism. The sequencing sample was made of blood. The CDR3 reads CASSLALDSPLHF. The CDR3, as DNA: TGTGCCAGCAGTTTAGCGCTTGATTCACCCCTCCACTTT.